Described below is a single T cell receptor (beta chain) sequence and its context. Its antigen is undetermined. The data were obtained in a study of cytomegalovirus exposure and HLA in healthy donors. The PCR made use of 60 Vbeta and 13 Jbeta primers. TCRdb's copy holds only in-frame clones and misses some; the assay was immunoSEQ multiplex PCR. The data show approximately 160,000 clones, approximately 84% seen once. Germline CDR1 SGHDT, CDR2 YYEEEE. Trimming removed 2 bases from V and 1 base from J, with 7 bases in between. This CDR3 is 15 amino acids long. Broader study findings: Later analysis indicated greater clonal expansion among HLA-associated TCR beta chains than among equally common other chains.

The source of this sequence is a woman aged 40 to 50 in good health and CMV-seropositive. This chain links TRBV5-6 with TRBJ2-6, with D tentatively TRBD1 (6 bases). Sequences were obtained from PBMCs. The CDR3 loop reads CASSFTGSGANVLTF. DNA of the CDR3: TGTGCCAGCAGCTTCACAGGGTCTGGGGCCAACGTCCTGACTTTC.